This T cell receptor (beta chain) was retrieved from a study of blood T cell repertoires in COVID-19. The wider study: Nucleic acid was either cDNA or gDNA, and it came from T cells, B-cell-depleted T cells, or PBMCs.

V was clipped by 10 bases and J by 1 base; unmatched bases: 5. The CDR3 runs to 13 residues. Germline assignment: CDR1 MNHEY and CDR2 SVGAGI. Per the authors' pipeline: Reference gene primer amplification gave estimated nucleated cell counts. Clones were read by immunoSEQ multiplex PCR, and TCRdb kept only the in-frame ones, dropping some. The DNA gave D and trimming, while V, J and clone size come from that table. The data contain approximately 230,000 clones, around 90% of them seen just once; the ten biggest clones take up around 3%. Sequencing was performed on peripheral blood. This sequence joins TRBV6-5 and TRBJ2-7, with 9 nucleotides matching TRBD2. This TCR came from a man aged 18-30 years with active or convalescent COVID-19. In nucleotides, the CDR3 is TGTGCCACAAACCTAGCGGGGTCCTACGAGCAGTACTTC. This gives the protein CATNLAGSYEQYF.